This TCR beta chain stems from a study of cytomegalovirus exposure and HLA in healthy donors. Study outcomes and limitations: Later, an analysis found that common viral pathogens appeared to be linked with several of the most significant clusters. In an earlier analysis, most TCR beta V segments were productive about 90% or about 30% of the time.

This clone has more than one count but fewer than ten. The antigen remains unidentified. The PCR employed 60 Vbeta primers together with 13 Jbeta primers. Repertoires were generated with immunoSEQ multiplex PCR, while TCRdb's copy carries only in-frame clones and drops some. The sample has some 140,000 clones; 70% to 80% are singletons. There are 13 residues in the CDR3. Germline V gene data show CDR1 as SEHNR and CDR2 as FQNEAQ (reference sequence). Deletions cut 7 bases from V and 6 bases from J, with 16 bases between. Sequencing was carried out using PBMCs. This chain uses TRBV7-9 with TRBJ2-7; maybe TRBD1 (5 bases). This TCR came from a man aged 30-40 years in good health and CMV-seronegative. CDR3 nucleotides: TGTGCCAGCACCCCAGGGTATAGTGGCGAGCAGTACTTC. This codes for CASTPGYSGEQYF.